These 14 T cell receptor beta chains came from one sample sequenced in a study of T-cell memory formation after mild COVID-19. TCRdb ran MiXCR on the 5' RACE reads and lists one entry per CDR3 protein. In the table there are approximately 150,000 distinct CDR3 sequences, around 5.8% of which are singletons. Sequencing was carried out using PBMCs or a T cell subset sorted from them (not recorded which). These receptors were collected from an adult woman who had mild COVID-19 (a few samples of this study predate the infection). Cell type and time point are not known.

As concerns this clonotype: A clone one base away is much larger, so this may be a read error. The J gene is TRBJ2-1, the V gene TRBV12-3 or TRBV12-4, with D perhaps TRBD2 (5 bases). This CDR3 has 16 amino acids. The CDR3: CASRVDAGKAYNDQFF. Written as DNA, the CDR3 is TGTGCCAGCAGAGTGGACGCCGGGAAGGCCTACAATGATCAGTTCTTC.

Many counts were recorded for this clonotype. The CDR3: CASSFGRSRNTEAFF. The CDR3 DNA reads TGTGCCAGCAGCTTTGGTAGGAGTAGGAACACTGAAGCTTTCTTT. V and J are TRBV5-6 and TRBJ1-1; D ambiguous. The germline CDR1 and CDR2 sequences are SGHDT and YYEEEE. V lost 2 bases, J lost 1 base, and 12 bases lay in between. CDR3 length: 15 amino acids.

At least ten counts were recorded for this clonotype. The CDR3 protein is CASSEIYEQYF. In nucleotides, the CDR3 is TGTGCCAGCAGTGAGATTTACGAGCAGTACTTC. The V and J genes are TRBV25-1 and TRBJ2-7, with D uncertain. V was pared by 3 bases and J by 4 bases, with 4 bases between. The CDR3 has 11 amino acids. From germline, CDR1 is MGHDK and CDR2 SYGVNS.

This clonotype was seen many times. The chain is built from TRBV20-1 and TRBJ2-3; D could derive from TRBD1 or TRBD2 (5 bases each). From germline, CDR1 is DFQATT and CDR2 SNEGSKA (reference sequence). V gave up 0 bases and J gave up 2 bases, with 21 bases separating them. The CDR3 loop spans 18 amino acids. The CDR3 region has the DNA TGCAGTGCTAGAGATCTTTCCCCGGGACGCCCTAACACAGATACGCAGTATTTT. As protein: CSARDLSPGRPNTDTQYF.

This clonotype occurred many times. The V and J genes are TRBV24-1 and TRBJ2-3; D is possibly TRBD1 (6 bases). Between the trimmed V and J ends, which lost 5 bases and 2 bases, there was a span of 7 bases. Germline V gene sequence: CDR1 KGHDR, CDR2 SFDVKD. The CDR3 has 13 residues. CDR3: CATSGQVTDTQYF. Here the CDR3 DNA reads TGTGCCACCAGTGGACAGGTCACAGATACGCAGTATTTT.

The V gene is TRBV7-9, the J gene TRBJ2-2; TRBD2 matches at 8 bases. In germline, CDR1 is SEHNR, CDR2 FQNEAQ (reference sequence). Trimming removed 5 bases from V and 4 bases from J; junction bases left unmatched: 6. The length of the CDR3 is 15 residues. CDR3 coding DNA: TGTGCCAGCAGCCCCCGGGAGGGAAGCACCGGGGAGCTGTTTTTT. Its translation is CASSPREGSTGELFF.

CDR3: CASGYFFRTSSAAEQYF. CDR3 sequence (DNA): TGTGCCAGCGGATATTTCTTTAGGACTAGCTCTGCCGCCGAGCAGTACTTC. The chain employs TRBV6-6 and TRBJ2-7; TRBD2 matches at 8 bases. Germline V lookup: CDR1 MNHNY, CDR2 SVGAGI (reference sequence). The CDR3 contains 17 residues. The J segment lost 6 bases and the V segment lost 8 bases, leaving 21 bases of the junction unmatched.

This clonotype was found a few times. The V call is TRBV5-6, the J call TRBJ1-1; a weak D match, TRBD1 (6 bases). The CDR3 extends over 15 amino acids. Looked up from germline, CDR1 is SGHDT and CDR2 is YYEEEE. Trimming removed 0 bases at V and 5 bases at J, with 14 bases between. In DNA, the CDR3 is TGTGCCAGCAGCTTGGGGGACATTTTTCGAACTGAAGCTTTCTTT. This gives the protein CASSLGDIFRTEAFF.

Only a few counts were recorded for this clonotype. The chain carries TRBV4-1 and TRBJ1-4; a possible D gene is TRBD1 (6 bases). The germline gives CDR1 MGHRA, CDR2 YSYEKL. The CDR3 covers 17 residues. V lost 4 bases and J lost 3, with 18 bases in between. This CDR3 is CASSRFSLTGPNEKLFF. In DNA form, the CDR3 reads TGCGCCAGCAGCCGATTCTCTTTAACAGGGCCTAATGAAAAACTGTTTTTT.

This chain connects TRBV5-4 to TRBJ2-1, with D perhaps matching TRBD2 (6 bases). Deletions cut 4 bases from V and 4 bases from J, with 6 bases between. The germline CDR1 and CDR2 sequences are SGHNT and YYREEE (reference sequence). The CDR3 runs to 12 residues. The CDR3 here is CASSGGYNEQFF. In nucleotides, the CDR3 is TGTGCCAGCAGCGGAGGGTACAATGAGCAGTTCTTC.

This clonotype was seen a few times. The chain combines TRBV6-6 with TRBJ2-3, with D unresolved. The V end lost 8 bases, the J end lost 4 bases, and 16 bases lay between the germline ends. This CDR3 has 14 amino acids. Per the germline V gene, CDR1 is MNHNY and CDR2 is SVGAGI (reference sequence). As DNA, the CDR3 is TGTGCCAGCTCGGAGCAGATACCGTCAGATACGCAGTATTTT. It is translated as CASSEQIPSDTQYF.

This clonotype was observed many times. CDR3 protein: CASSQDTGRWAFF. CDR3 bases: TGTGCCAGCAGCCAAGATACCGGGCGGTGGGCTTTCTTT. The J gene is TRBJ1-1, the V gene TRBV4-2; D is unresolved. Looked up from germline, CDR1 is LGHNA and CDR2 is YNFKEQ. Trimming left V 0 bases short and J 11 bases short, with 13 bases between. The CDR3 spans 13 residues.

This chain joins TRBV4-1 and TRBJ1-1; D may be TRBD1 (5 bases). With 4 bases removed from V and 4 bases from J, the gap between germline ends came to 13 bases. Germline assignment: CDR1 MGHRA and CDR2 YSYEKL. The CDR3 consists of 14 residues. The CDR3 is CASSLDSRGTEAFF. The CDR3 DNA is TGCGCCAGCAGCCTCGACAGCCGGGGCACTGAAGCTTTCTTT.

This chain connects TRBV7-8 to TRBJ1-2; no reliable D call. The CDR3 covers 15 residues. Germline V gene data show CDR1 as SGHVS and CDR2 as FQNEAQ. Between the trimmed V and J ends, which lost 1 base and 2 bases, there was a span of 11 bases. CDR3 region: CASSLGAGRNYGYTF. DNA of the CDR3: TGTGCCAGCAGCTTAGGGGCCGGACGGAACTATGGCTACACCTTC.